This entry features one TCR beta chain sequence. It has no known antigen specificity. No clone much larger than this one lies a single base away; base qualities are absent. Healthy HIV-negative adults with no recently reported acute infections or vaccinations were included as donors. Every donor was a Caucasian adult residing in Nashville, Tennessee, USA. CD4+ T cells were enriched by magnetic negative selection; naive cells were then positively selected on CD45RA, and the negative fraction formed the memory subset. After blood collection by leukapheresis, PBMCs were isolated using Ficoll-Histopaque density gradient centrifugation and then cryopreserved in the vapor phase of liquid nitrogen. Analytical flow cytometry was used to check the purity and quantity of each magnetically sorted T cell population. Genomic DNA was isolated from each sorted fraction and quantified by UV absorbance on a Nanodrop 2000c.

The CDR3 covers 11 residues, taking in both the cysteine and the phenylalanine. CDR3 DNA only is kept here, 33 bases in frame from base 1. Looking up the germline V gene yields CDR1 SNHLY and CDR2 FYNNEI. Trimming removed 7 bases from V and 6 bases from J, leaving 4 bases between the germline ends. These data belong to a study of shared clonotypes between healthy human individuals (dated by TCRdb to between 2020 and 2021). General notes on the study: A few men and two women, aged 18 to 49 years, made up the cohort. For each donor, CD4 naive and CD4 memory were each given three plates, CD8 naive was given two plates, and CD8 memory was given one plate. The study deeply sequenced blood TCR repertoires of several healthy adults to estimate repertoire size and the extent of clonotype sharing between individuals. To increase sequencing depth and limit assay-specific biases, different laboratories used diverse techniques to prepare libraries and sequence TCR repertoires. Each donor's leukapheresis produced roughly between about 0.8 and 8.9 billion PBMCs.

Using the deep immunoSEQ assay, multiplex PCR amplified TCR CDR3 regions from genomic DNA. For each cell subset, the extracted genomic DNA was distributed evenly across all wells of several immunoSEQ 96-well plates, and each plate served as one replicate. Each replicate PCR for sorted subsets received 200 ng genomic DNA, equal to about 30,000 T cell genomes. Purified libraries were quantified with a Qubit 3.0 fluorometer, sized on a Bioanalyzer 2100, and re-quantified with the KAPA Library Quantification kit. Every immunoSEQ 96-well plate was sequenced on a separate single-read 150-cycle Illumina NextSeq 550 flow cell. As for the authors' bioinformatics: The immunoSEQ output contained only junctional sequences without quality scores, so filtering could not match that applied to full-length reads. Sequences were annotated with PyIR, a Python wrapper for IgBLAST v1.9, using IMGT germline references to assign V/J genes and CDR3. Reads with weak V/J assignments (E-value above 1e-6), missing CDR3, stop codons, out-of-frame junctions, or ambiguous translated residues were removed. V3J clonotypes were defined as sequences sharing an identical inferred V gene, J gene, and CDR3 amino acid sequence. To compute the percentage overlap between repertoires, the number of shared unique clonotypes was divided by the size of the smaller repertoire. Three approaches were used to assess repertoire richness: RTK rarefaction, the Chao1 estimator, and Recon v2.1 estimates of unobserved clonotypes. Generation probabilities for all TCRbeta clonotypes obtained by the gDNA method from a handful of donors were computed using OLGA. In its TCRdb copy, this immuneACCESS table keeps in-frame sequences only and misses some clones. Where compared with another copy, unresolved V genes explain less than half of these, and the others have no known cause. That table supplies the V and J calls and clone size; D and trimming were determined from the DNA. A total of roughly 2.5 million clones appear in this sample, roughly 92% of them only once. Roughly 0.15% of the sample goes to the ten largest clones.

General conclusions and limits of the study: Pairwise subsampling indicated that sequencing depth was expected to affect the degree of clonotype sharing among donors. Even with the large sequencing depth, rarefaction of the sorted-subset datasets indicated that sequencing was incomplete. Because the study included a small number of donors, the genetic and exposure-history diversity represented was limited. Sampling was restricted to blood, and TCR repertoires in tissue are likely to differ from TCR repertoires in blood. Estimated clonotype richness was generally larger for naive than for memory subsets. Compared with non-shared clonotypes, the clonotypes found in all four sorted-subset donors had higher generation probabilities. When a handful of donors were compared, the shared fraction of clonotypes was 5% to 6.5% for naive CD4, more than 3% for naive CD8, more than 2% for memory CD4, and 0.4% for memory CD8.

The chain is assembled from TRBV2 and TRBJ1-6; there is no confident call for the D gene. This receptor was identified in a man aged 18 to 30 in good health. The sequenced sample consisted of naive CD4+ T cells sorted from blood. In light of the paper, this sample's cell subset or site label describes: CD45RA+ positively selected. The nucleotides are TGTGCCAGCAACAGTAATTCACCCCTCCACTTT. Translation gives CASNSNSPLHF.